Each of the 5 T cell receptor beta chains below was sequenced from the same sample in a study of blood T cell repertoires in COVID-19. Data came from immunoSEQ multiplex PCR; TCRdb stores just in-frame clones and leaves some out. Counted here are around 90,000 clones, just over 85% occurring once; the ten biggest clones make up 2.1%. Sequenced: peripheral blood. All receptors come from a man aged 50 to 60 with COVID-19, enrolled during active disease.

V and J are TRBV5-1 and TRBJ2-3; 11 bases line up with TRBD1. J gave up 4 bases and V 3 bases, and 7 bases lay outside the gene matches. Germline V CDR1 and CDR2: SGHRS, YFSETQ. The CDR3 has 16 amino acids. CDR3 in amino acids: CASSYYRTGGADTQYF. Here the CDR3 DNA reads TGCGCCAGCAGCTACTATCGGACAGGGGGCGCAGATACGCAGTATTTT.

The V call is TRBV4-1, the J call TRBJ2-3; D might be TRBD2 (6 bases). The CDR3 runs 13 residues. Per germline, CDR1 MGHRA and CDR2 YSYEKL. Trimming cost V 4 bases and J 4 bases, with 9 bases left between them. CDR3 nucleotide sequence: TGCGCCAGCAGCCCCAGGGAGGCAGATACGCAGTATTTT. Translating it yields CASSPREADTQYF.

The V and J genes are TRBV19 and TRBJ1-6; TRBD1 might be the D (6 bases). CDR1 is LNHDA, CDR2 SQIVND, per germline (reference sequence). The CDR3 loop spans 17 amino acids. The germline V and J ends were trimmed by 4 bases and 7 bases, with 20 bases remaining between them. The DNA of the CDR3 is TGTGCCAGTAGTACCAACCCGGGGCAGGGGCGAAATTCACCCCTCCACTTT. Amino acids: CASSTNPGQGRNSPLHF.

The chain recombines TRBV7-8 with TRBJ1-5; weak D call: TRBD1 (5 bases). The germline V gene has CDR1 SGHVS and CDR2 FQNEAQ. This CDR3 comprises 14 residues. Trimming pared 5 bases from V and 0 bases from J, leaving 8 bases between. As DNA, the CDR3 is TGTGCCAGCAGCCGACAGAATAGCAATCAGCCCCAGCATTTT. Residues: CASSRQNSNQPQHF.

The chain recombines TRBV7-9 with TRBJ1-6; 9 bases match TRBD1. Trimming removed 5 bases from V and 9 bases from J; junction bases left unmatched: 8. The CDR3 extends over 15 amino acids. Looked up from germline, CDR1 is SEHNR and CDR2 is FQNEAQ (reference sequence). The CDR3: CASSPAGTGTSPLHF. CDR3 DNA: TGTGCCAGCAGCCCAGCCGGGACAGGGACTTCACCCCTCCACTTT.